These 13 T cell receptor beta chains share one sample of origin, sequenced in a study of blood T cell repertoires in COVID-19. Clones were sequenced by immunoSEQ multiplex PCR, and TCRdb holds only the in-frame ones, with some missing. In the table there are tens of thousands of clones, about 87% of which are singletons. The sample taken for sequencing was peripheral blood. All receptors come from a human donor in a cohort sampled during active COVID-19.

The rearrangement uses TRBV6-1 and TRBJ2-3; D is unclear. The V gene lost 2 bases and the J gene lost 7 bases, with 4 bases spanning the gap. This CDR3 region has 11 residues. CDR1 and CDR2 from the germline V gene are MNHNS and SASEGT. The CDR3 bases are TGTGCCAGCAGTGAACCAAATACGCAGTATTTT. This codes for CASSEPNTQYF.

This sequence joins TRBV7-6 and TRBJ1-4, with D tentatively TRBD1 (5 bases). V was pared by 1 base and J by 8 bases, with 8 bases between. The CDR3 is made up of 13 amino acids. CDR1 is SGHVS and CDR2 is FNYEAQ in the germline V gene. In DNA, the CDR3 is TGTGCCAGCAGCTTAGGGGGCGAGGAAAAACTGTTTTTT. It yields the protein CASSLGGEEKLFF.

This chain uses TRBV19 with TRBJ2-3; TRBD2 agrees at 9 bases. Germline values: CDR1 LNHDA, CDR2 SQIVND (reference sequence). The V and J ends lost 6 bases and 0 bases, in that order; junction bases with no gene match: 13. This CDR3 contains 18 residues. The CDR3 nucleotides are TGTGCCAGTAGCTCCGGACTAGCGACCGTAACGAGCACAGATACGCAGTATTTT. As protein: CASSSGLATVTSTDTQYF.

The chain has TRBV27 and TRBJ2-5; 9 bases are a match to TRBD1. With V trimmed by 3 bases and J by 5 bases, 13 bases remained unmatched. Germline CDR1 is MNHEY and CDR2 is SMNVEV (reference sequence). The CDR3 spans 17 residues. The CDR3, as DNA: TGTGCCAGCAGTTTCCCTAGGACAGGGGAAATCGAGGAGACCCAGTACTTC. Protein: CASSFPRTGEIEETQYF.

This clone was observed once. The chain is built from TRBV6-2 or TRBV6-3 and TRBJ2-2; no definite D call. The CDR3 extends over 13 amino acids. Per germline, CDR1 MNHEY and CDR2 SVGEGT. Trimming pared 4 bases from V and 5 bases from J, leaving 8 bases between. The CDR3 DNA sequence: TGTGCCAGCAGTTCGGAGTGGACCGGGGAGCTGTTTTTT. It translates to CASSSEWTGELFF.

V usage is TRBV28 and J usage is TRBJ1-2; TRBD1 matches 7 bases. The CDR3 is made up of 17 amino acids. Germline CDR1 MDHEN, CDR2 SYDVKM. Trimming cost V 5 bases and J 2 bases; bases outside gene matches: 14. CDR3 loop: CASSRWTSGGRNYGYTF. As DNA, the CDR3 is TGTGCCAGCAGTCGATGGACCTCAGGGGGTAGGAACTATGGCTACACCTTC.

CDR3 loop: CAISPSAGEYGELFF. Here the CDR3 DNA reads TGTGCCATCAGTCCTAGCGCGGGAGAATACGGGGAGCTGTTTTTT. The V call is TRBV10-3, the J call TRBJ2-2; TRBD2 matches 7 bases. V shed 5 bases and J 7 bases; nucleotides not matched to a gene: 10. The CDR3 covers 15 residues. Germline V gene data show CDR1 as ENHRY and CDR2 as SYGVKD.

The chain recombines TRBV11-2 with TRBJ1-6, with a tentative D call TRBD1 (6 bases). Germline loops: CDR1 SGHAT, CDR2 FQNNGV. The CDR3 totals 16 residues. V gave up 3 bases and J gave up 6 bases, with 15 bases separating them. CDR3 bases: TGTGCCAGCAGCTTGGGGGACATCCTACGTAATTCACCCCTCCACTTT. It specifies CASSLGDILRNSPLHF.

The chain employs TRBV5-1 and TRBJ1-2; D possibly corresponds to TRBD1 (6 bases). Germline-derived CDR1 and CDR2 are SGHRS and YFSETQ. The CDR3 consists of 16 residues. With 4 bases removed from V and 2 bases from J, the gap between germline ends came to 18 bases. For the CDR3, the DNA is TGCGCCAGCAGCACCTCCGGGACATCCAGAAACTATGGCTACACCTTC. This gives the protein CASSTSGTSRNYGYTF. The full variable domain, completed using reference TRBV5-1 and TRBJ1-2, is KAGVTQTPRYLIKTRGQQVTLSCSPISGHRSVSWYQQTPGQGLQFLFEYFSETQRNKGNFPGRFSGRQFSNSRSEMNVSTLELGDSALYLCASSTSGTSRNYGYTFGSGTRLTVV.

This chain links TRBV29-1 with TRBJ2-2; TRBD2 might be the D (6 bases). CDR1 and CDR2 (germline): SQVTM, ANQGSEA. The CDR3 is 15 amino acids. V was clipped by 7 bases and J by 2 bases, with 17 bases between them. Written as DNA, the CDR3 is TGCAGCGCGCGAGCTGGGACTGCTAACACCGGGGAGCTGTTTTTT. Translation: CSARAGTANTGELFF.

This CDR3 reads CASSIESGTEQFF. CDR3 sequence (DNA): TGTGCCAGTAGTATAGAGTCCGGTACTGAGCAGTTCTTC. The chain joins TRBV19 to TRBJ2-1; D is unresolved. This CDR3 is built from 13 residues. Per germline, CDR1 LNHDA and CDR2 SQIVND (reference sequence). Trimming took 0 bases from V and 9 from J, leaving 9 bases between them. Full variable domain (rest looked up from reference TRBV19 and TRBJ2-1): DGGITQSPKYLFRKEGQNVTLSCEQNLNHDAMYWYRQDPGQGLRLIYYSQIVNDFQKGDIAEGYSVSREKKESFPLTVTSAQKNPTAFYLCASSIESGTEQFFGPGTRLTVL.

The rearrangement uses TRBV9 and TRBJ2-5; a weak D match, TRBD2 (6 bases). Per germline, CDR1 SGDLS and CDR2 YYNGEE. Trimming pared 5 bases from V and 4 bases from J, leaving 18 bases between. This CDR3 contains 15 residues. The CDR3 DNA reads as TGTGCCAGCAGTGCCACCGGGGGTCCGGCAGAGACCCAGTACTTC. Translation gives CASSATGGPAETQYF.

The chain links TRBV30 to TRBJ1-2, with D unresolved. V was cut by 0 bases and J by 2 bases, with 7 bases left in between. Germline CDR1 is GTSNPN and CDR2 is SVGIG (reference sequence). This CDR3 region has 13 residues. The CDR3 DNA follows: TGTGCCTGGAGTGTTGGGCAGAACTATGGCTACACCTTC. Residues: CAWSVGQNYGYTF.